These 3 T cell receptor beta chains were sequenced from one sample in a study of cytomegalovirus exposure and HLA in healthy donors. PCR used 60 Vbeta primers and 13 Jbeta primers. Sequencing used immunoSEQ multiplex PCR; TCRdb keeps in-frame clones, though not all of them. The profile shows roughly 250,000 clones, around two thirds of them singletons. The sample was PBMCs. The receptors originated from a female donor in good health and CMV-seronegative.

The chain recombines TRBV30 with TRBJ1-4, with TRBD1 matching 10 bases. The CDR3 is 14 residues long. Looked up from germline, CDR1 is GTSNPN and CDR2 is SVGIG (reference sequence). J was trimmed by 6 bases and V by 3 bases; bases with no gene match: 4. The CDR3 DNA sequence: TGTGCCTGGAGGCGACAGGGGGCGGATGAAAAACTGTTTTTT. Protein: CAWRRQGADEKLFF. Drawing the rest from reference TRBV30 and TRBJ1-4, the complete variable domain is SQTIHQWPATLVQPVGSPLSLECTVEGTSNPNLYWYRQAAGRGLQLLFYSVGIGQISSEVPQNLSASRPQDRQFILSSKKLLLSDSGFYLCAWRRQGADEKLFFGSGTQLSVL.

This chain connects TRBV19 to TRBJ1-2, with TRBD1 matching 9 bases. With 3 bases clipped from V and 6 bases from J, the junction kept 8 bases outside the gene matches. This CDR3 has 15 amino acids. Germline V lookup: CDR1 LNHDA, CDR2 SQIVND (reference sequence). The DNA of the CDR3 is TGTGCCAGTAGTATCCCCGGGACAGGGTTTGATGGCTACACCTTC. Translated: CASSIPGTGFDGYTF.

V gene TRBV5-4 combines with J gene TRBJ1-5; 12 positions agree with TRBD1. The CDR3 loop spans 15 amino acids. The V gene end was trimmed by 0 bases and the J gene end by 9 bases; junction bases not matched to a gene: 4. The germline V gene encodes CDR1 SGHNT and CDR2 YYREEE (reference sequence). The CDR3 loop reads CASSLAGTGGRPQHF. The CDR3 DNA follows: TGTGCCAGCAGCTTGGCGGGGACAGGGGGCCGGCCCCAGCATTTT.